These T cell receptor beta chains were read from a single sample in a study of tumor-infiltrating lymphocytes in localized non-small cell lung cancer. Using immunoSEQ multiplex PCR, the repertoire was profiled, and TCRdb retains in-frame clones only, with some absent. The sample has over 10,000 clones, 80% to 90% seen once. Sample: uninvolved lung tissue not adjacent to the tumor. The receptor set was obtained from a human donor with non-small cell lung cancer. Both conserved end residues are part of each CDR3. The D gene is left open where the match is weak. Clone size is stated in some rows and not others, as once, few, many or a class when expanded.

j_call | d_call | clone_size | v_call | cdr3_length | cdr3_aa | cdr3_nt
TRBJ1-2 | NA | NA | TRBV7-3 | 12 | CASSVRGDGYTF | TGTGCCAGCAGCGTGCGGGGGGATGGCTACACCTTC
TRBJ1-5 | TRBD1 | NA | TRBV6-1 | 15 | CASSVTGGNNQPQHF | TGTGCCAGCAGTGTTACAGGGGGAAACAATCAGCCCCAGCATTTT
TRBJ2-1 | TRBD2 | NA | TRBV10-3 | 16 | CAISEFLAGGSNEQFF | TGTGCCATCAGTGAGTTTCTAGCGGGGGGGAGCAATGAGCAGTTCTTC
TRBJ2-5 | NA | NA | TRBV18 | 15 | CASSASNPGGGIQYF | TGTGCCAGCTCAGCTTCTAATCCCGGAGGAGGAATCCAGTACTTC
TRBJ2-3 | TRBD2 | NA | TRBV10-3 | 19 | CAISESPPGLAVPPDTQYF | TGTGCCATCAGTGAGTCCCCCCCGGGACTAGCGGTCCCCCCAGATACGCAGTATTTT
TRBJ2-6 | NA | NA | TRBV11-2 | 16 | CASSPRAISGANVLTF | TGTGCCAGCAGCCCCCGGGCCATCTCTGGGGCCAACGTCCTGACTTTC
TRBJ2-2 | NA | NA | TRBV2 | 14 | CASKGDTNTGELFF | TGTGCCAGCAAGGGGGACACAAACACCGGGGAGCTGTTTTTT
TRBJ2-7 | NA | few | TRBV5-6 | 14 | CASSPGLGIYEQYF | TGTGCCAGCAGCCCCGGTCTTGGGATCTACGAGCAGTACTTC
TRBJ1-1 | NA | few | TRBV7-9 | 15 | CASSPPTGSNTEAFF | TGTGCCAGCAGCCCACCAACCGGGTCGAACACTGAAGCTTTCTTT
TRBJ1-1 | TRBD1 | NA | TRBV29-1 | 16 | CSVSATGGKMNTEAFF | TGCAGCGTTAGTGCGACAGGGGGTAAGATGAACACTGAAGCTTTCTTT